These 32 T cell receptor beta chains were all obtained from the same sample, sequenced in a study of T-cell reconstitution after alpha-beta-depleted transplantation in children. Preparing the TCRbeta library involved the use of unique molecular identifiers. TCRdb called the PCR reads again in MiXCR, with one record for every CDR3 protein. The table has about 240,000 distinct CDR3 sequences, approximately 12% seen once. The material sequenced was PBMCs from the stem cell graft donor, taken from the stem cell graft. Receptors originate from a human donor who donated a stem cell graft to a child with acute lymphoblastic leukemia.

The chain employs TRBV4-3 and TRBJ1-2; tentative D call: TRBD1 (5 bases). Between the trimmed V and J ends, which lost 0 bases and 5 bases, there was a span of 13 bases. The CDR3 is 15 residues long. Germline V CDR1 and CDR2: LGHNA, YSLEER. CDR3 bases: TGCGCCAGCAGCCAAGATGCGGGACGGGTGTATGGCTACACCTTC. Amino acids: CASSQDAGRVYGYTF.

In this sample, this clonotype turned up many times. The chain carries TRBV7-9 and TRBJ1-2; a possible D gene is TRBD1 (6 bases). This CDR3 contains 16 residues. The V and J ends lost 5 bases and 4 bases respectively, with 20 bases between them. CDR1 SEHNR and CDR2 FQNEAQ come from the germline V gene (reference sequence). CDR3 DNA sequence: TGTGCCAGCAGCCGCACGAACGGGCAGGGGCTCTATGGCTACACCTTC. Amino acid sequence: CASSRTNGQGLYGYTF. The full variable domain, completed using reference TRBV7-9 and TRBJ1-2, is DTGVSQNPRHKITKRGQNVTFRCDPISEHNRLYWYRQTLGQGPEFLTYFQNEAQLEKSRLLSDRFSAERPKGSFSTLEIQRTEQGDSAMYLCASSRTNGQGLYGYTFGSGTRLTVV.

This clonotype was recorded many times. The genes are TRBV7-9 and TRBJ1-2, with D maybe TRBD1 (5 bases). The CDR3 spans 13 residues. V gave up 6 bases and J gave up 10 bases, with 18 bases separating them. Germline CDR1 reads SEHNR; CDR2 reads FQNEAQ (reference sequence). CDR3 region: CASRGPLGLHYTF. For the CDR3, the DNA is TGTGCCAGCAGGGGCCCTTTGGGGCTCCACTACACCTTC.

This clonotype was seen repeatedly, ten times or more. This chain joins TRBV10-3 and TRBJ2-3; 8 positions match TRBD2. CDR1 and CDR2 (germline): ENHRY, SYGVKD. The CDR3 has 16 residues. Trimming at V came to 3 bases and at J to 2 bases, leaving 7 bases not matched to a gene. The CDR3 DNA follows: TGTGCCATCAGTGAAGGCGGGGGGAAAAACACAGATACGCAGTATTTT. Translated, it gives CAISEGGGKNTDTQYF.

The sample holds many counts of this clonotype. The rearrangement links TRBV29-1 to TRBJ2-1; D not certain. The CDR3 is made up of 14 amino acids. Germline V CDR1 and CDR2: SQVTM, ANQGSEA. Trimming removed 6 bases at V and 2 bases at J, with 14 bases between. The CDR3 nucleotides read TGCAGCGTGGAGACACTTTCCACCTACAATGAGCAGTTCTTC. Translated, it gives CSVETLSTYNEQFF.

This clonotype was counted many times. The CDR3 nucleotides read TGTGCCATCAGGGACGACAGGGGCCGAACAAGTGAGCAGTTCTTC. It yields the protein CAIRDDRGRTSEQFF. The chain is built from TRBV10-3 and TRBJ2-1; 8 positions agree with TRBD1. V gave up 6 bases and J gave up 9 bases; unmatched junction bases: 13. The CDR3 consists of 15 residues. Germline V CDR1 and CDR2: ENHRY, SYGVKD.

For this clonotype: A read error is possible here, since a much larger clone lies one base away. CDR3 DNA: TGTAGGGTGACCCACAACCCTACCTGCGAGCAGTACTTC. It codes for CRVTHNPTCEQYF. This chain joins TRBV29-1 and TRBJ2-7; D is unresolved. This CDR3 spans 13 amino acids. In germline, CDR1 is SQVTM, CDR2 ANQGSEA.

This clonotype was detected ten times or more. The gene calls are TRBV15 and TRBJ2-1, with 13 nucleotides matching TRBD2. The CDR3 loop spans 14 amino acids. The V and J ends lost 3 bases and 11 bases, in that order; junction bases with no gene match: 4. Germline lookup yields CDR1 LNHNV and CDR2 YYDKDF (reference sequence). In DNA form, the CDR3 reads TGTGCCACCAGCAGTGGACTAGCGGGAGCAAAGCAGTTCTTC. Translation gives CATSSGLAGAKQFF.

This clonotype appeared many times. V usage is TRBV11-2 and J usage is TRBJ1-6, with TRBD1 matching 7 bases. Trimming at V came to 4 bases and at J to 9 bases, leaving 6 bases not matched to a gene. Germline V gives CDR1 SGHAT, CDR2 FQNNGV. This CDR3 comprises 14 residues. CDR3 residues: CASSSQGGGSPLHF. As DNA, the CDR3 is TGTGCCAGCAGCTCTCAGGGGGGAGGTTCACCCCTCCACTTT. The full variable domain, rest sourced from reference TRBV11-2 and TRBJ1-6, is EAGVAQSPRYKIIEKRQSVAFWCNPISGHATLYWYQQILGQGPKLLIQFQNNGVVDDSQLPKDRFSAERLKGVDSTLKIQPAKLEDSAVYLCASSSQGGGSPLHFGNGTRLTVT.

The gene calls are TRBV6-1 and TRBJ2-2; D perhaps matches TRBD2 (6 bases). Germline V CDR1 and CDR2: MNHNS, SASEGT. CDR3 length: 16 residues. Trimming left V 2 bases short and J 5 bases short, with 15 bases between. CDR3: CASSEFAEEGTGELFF. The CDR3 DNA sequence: TGTGCCAGCAGTGAATTTGCAGAGGAGGGGACCGGGGAGCTGTTTTTT.

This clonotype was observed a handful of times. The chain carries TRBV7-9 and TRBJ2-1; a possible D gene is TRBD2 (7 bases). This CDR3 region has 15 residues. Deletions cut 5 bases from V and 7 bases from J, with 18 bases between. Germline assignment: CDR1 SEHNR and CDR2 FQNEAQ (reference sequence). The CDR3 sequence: CASSPTGLRGNEQFF. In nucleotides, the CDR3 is TGTGCCAGCAGCCCGACAGGCCTGCGGGGGAATGAGCAGTTCTTC.

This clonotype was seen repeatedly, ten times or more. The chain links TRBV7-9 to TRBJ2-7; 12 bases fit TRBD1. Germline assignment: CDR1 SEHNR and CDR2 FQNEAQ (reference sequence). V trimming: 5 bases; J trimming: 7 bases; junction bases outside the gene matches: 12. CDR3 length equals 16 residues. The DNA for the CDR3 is TGTGCCAGCAGCAACGACGGGGGACAGGGGGCGGAGGAGCAGTACTTC. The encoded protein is CASSNDGGQGAEEQYF.

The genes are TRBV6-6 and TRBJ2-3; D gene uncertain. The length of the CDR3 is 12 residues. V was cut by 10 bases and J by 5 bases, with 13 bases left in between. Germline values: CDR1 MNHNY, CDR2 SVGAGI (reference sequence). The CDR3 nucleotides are TGTGCCACCTCCGTGGCACTAGATACGCAGTATTTT. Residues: CATSVALDTQYF.

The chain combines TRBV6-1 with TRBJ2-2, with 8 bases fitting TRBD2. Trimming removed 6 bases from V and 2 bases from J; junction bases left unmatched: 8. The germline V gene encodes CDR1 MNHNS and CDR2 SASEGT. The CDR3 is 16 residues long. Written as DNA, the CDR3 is TGTGCCAGCAGCGGGAGGGCCAGGGTCAACACCGGGGAGCTGTTTTTT. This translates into CASSGRARVNTGELFF.

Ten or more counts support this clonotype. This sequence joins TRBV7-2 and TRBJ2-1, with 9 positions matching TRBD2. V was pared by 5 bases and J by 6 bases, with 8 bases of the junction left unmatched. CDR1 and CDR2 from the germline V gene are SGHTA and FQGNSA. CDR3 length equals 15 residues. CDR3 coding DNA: TGTGCCAGCAGCCCCTATAGCGGGAGCTTCAATGAGCAGTTCTTC. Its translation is CASSPYSGSFNEQFF. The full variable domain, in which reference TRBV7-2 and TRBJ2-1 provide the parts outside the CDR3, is GAGVSQSPSNKVTEKGKDVELRCDPISGHTALYWYRQSLGQGLEFLIYFQGNSAPDKSGLPSDRFSAERTGGSVSTLTIQRTQQEDSAVYLCASSPYSGSFNEQFFGPGTRLTVL.

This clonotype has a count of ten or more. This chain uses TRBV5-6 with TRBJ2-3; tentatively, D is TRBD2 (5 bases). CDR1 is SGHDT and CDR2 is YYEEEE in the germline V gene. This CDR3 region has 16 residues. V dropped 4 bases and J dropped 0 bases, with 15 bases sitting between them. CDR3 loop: CASSHRGFPSTDTQYF. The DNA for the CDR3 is TGTGCCAGCAGCCACCGAGGGTTCCCTAGCACAGATACGCAGTATTTT.

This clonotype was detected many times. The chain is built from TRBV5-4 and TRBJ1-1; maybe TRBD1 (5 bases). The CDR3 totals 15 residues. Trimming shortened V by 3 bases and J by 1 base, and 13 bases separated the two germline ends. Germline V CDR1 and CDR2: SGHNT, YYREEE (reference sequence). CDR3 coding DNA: TGTGCCAGCAGCTCGCCCCACAGGCCGAACACTGAAGCTTTCTTT. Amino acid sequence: CASSSPHRPNTEAFF.

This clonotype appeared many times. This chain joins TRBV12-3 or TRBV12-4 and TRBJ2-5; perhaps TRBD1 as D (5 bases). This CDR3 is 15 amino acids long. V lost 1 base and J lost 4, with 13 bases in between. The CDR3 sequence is CASSLGPGMGETQYF. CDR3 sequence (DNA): TGTGCCAGCAGTTTAGGGCCAGGGATGGGAGAGACCCAGTACTTC.

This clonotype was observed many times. CDR3 region: CASSPVIRGAANSPLHF. CDR3 in DNA: TGTGCCAGCAGTCCCGTCATCCGAGGGGCCGCTAATTCACCCCTCCACTTT. The V and J genes are TRBV27 and TRBJ1-6; tentative D call: TRBD1 (5 bases). This CDR3 is built from 17 residues. Between the trimmed V and J ends, which lost 5 bases and 6 bases, there was a span of 20 bases. Germline V gene sequence: CDR1 MNHEY, CDR2 SMNVEV (reference sequence).

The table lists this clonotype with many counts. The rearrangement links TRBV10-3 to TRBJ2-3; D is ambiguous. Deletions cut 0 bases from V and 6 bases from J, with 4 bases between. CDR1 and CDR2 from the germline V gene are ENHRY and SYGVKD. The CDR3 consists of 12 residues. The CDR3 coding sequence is TGTGCCATCAGTGAGTCAGGGGATACGCAGTATTTT. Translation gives CAISESGDTQYF.

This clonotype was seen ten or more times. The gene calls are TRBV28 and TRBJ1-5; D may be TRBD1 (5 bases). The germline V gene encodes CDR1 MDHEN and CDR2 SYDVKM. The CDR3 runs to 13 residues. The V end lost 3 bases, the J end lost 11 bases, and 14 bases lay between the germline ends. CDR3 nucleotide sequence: TGTGCCAGCAGTTTCGAAGGGGTGGGCGCCCAGCATTTT. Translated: CASSFEGVGAQHF.

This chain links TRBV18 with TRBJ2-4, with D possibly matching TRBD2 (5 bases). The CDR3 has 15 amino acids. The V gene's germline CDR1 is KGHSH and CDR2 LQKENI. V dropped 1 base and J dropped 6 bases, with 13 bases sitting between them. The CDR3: CASSPRSGFLNIQYF. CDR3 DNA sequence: TGTGCCAGCTCACCACGGAGCGGCTTCCTAAACATTCAGTACTTC.

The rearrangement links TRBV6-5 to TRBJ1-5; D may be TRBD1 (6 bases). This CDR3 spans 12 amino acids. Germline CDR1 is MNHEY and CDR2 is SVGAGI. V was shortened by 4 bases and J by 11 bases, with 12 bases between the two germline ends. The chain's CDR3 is CASSSQDSSQHF. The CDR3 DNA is TGTGCCAGCAGTTCACAGGACAGTTCCCAGCATTTT.

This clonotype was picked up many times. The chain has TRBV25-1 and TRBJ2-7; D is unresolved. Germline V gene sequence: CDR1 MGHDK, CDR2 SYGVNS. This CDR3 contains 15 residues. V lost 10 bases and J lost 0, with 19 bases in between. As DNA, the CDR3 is TGTGCCACCTCAGGTGGCCTCTCCCTCTCCTACGAGCAGTACTTC. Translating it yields CATSGGLSLSYEQYF.

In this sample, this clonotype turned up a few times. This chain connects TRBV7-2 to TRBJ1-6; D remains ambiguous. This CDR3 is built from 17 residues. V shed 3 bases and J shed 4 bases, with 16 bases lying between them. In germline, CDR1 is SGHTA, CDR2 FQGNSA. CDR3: CASSFPGRGLYNSPLHF. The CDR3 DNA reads TGTGCCAGCAGCTTCCCGGGGAGAGGCCTTTATAATTCACCCCTCCACTTT.

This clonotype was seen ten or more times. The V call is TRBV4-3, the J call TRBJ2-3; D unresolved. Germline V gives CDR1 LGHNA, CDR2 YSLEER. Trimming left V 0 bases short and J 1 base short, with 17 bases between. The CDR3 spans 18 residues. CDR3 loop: CASSQDIIWVGGTDTQYF. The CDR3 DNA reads TGCGCCAGCAGCCAAGACATAATCTGGGTTGGGGGCACAGATACGCAGTATTTT.

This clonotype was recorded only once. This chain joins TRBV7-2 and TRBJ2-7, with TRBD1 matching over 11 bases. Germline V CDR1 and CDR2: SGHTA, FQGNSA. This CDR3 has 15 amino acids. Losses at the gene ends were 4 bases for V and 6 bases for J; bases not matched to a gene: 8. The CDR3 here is CASSSGQGAGSEQYF. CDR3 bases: TGTGCCAGCAGCTCTGGACAGGGGGCTGGCTCCGAGCAGTACTTC.

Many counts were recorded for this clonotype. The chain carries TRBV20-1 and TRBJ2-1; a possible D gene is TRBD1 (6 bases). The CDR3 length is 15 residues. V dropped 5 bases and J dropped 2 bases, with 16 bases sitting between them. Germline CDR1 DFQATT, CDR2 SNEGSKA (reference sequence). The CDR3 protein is CSAEGTGLTYNEQFF. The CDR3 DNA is TGCAGTGCTGAGGGCACAGGGTTAACCTACAATGAGCAGTTCTTC.

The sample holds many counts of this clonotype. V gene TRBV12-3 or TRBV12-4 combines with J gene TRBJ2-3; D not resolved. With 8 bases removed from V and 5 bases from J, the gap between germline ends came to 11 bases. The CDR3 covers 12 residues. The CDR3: CASSLSEDTQYF. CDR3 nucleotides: TGTGCCAGCTCCCTATCCGAAGATACGCAGTATTTT.

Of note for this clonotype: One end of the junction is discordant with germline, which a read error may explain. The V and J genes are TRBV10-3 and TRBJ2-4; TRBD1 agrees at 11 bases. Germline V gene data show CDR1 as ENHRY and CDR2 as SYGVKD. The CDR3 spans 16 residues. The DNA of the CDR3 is TGTGCCATCAGTGACCCCGGACAGGGGGCCAAAAACAGTCAGTACTTC. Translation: CAISDPGQGAKNSQYF.

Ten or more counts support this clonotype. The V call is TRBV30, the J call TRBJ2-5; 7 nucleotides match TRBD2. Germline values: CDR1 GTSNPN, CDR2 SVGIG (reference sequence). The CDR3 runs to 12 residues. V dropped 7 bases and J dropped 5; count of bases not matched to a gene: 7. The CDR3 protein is CAFSREGETQYF. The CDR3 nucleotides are TGTGCCTTCTCCAGGGAGGGGGAGACCCAGTACTTC.

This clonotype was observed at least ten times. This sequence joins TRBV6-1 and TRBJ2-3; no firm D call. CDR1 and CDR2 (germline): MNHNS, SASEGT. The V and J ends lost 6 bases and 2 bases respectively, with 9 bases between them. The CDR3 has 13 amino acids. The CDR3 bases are TGTGCCAGCAGCGCCCAAAACACAGATACGCAGTATTTT. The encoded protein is CASSAQNTDTQYF.